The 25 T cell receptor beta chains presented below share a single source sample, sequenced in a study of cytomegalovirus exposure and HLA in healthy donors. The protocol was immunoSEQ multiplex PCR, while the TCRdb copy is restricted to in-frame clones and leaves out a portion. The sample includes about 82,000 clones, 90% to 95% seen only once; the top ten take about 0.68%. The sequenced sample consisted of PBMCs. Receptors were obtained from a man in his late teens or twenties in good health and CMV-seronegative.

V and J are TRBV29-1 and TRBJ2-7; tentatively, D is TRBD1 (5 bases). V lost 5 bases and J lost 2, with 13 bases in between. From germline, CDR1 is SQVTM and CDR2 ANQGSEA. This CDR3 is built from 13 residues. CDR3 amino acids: CSVTRVTPYEQYF. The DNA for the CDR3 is TGCAGCGTTACCAGGGTGACCCCCTACGAGCAGTACTTC.

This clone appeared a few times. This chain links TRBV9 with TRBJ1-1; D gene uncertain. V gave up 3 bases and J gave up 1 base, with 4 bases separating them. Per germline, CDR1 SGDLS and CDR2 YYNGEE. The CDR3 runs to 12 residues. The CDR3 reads CASSDKNTEAFF. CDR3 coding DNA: TGTGCCAGCAGCGACAAGAACACTGAAGCTTTCTTT.

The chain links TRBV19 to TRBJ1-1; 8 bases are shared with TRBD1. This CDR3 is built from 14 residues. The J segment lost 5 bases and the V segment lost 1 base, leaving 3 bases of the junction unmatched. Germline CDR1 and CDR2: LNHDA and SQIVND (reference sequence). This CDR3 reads CASSIGDRWTEAFF. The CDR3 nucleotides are TGTGCCAGTAGTATAGGGGACAGGTGGACTGAAGCTTTCTTT.

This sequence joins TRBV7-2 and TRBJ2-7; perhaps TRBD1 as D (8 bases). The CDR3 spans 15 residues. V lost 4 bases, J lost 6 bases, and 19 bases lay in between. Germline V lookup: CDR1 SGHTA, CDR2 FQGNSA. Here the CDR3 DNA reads TGTGCCAGCAGCTCCTACAGGGGGGGGTCCACCGAGCAGTACTTC. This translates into CASSSYRGGSTEQYF. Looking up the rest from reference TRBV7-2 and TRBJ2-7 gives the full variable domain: GAGVSQSPSNKVTEKGKDVELRCDPISGHTALYWYRQSLGQGLEFLIYFQGNSAPDKSGLPSDRFSAERTGGSVSTLTIQRTQQEDSAVYLCASSSYRGGSTEQYFGPGTRLTVT.

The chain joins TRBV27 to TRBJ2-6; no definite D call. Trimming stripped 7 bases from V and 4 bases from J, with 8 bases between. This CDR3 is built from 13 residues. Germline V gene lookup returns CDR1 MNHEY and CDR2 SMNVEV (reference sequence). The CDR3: CASKLPGANVLTF. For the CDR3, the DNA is TGTGCCAGCAAGCTACCCGGGGCCAACGTCCTGACTTTC.

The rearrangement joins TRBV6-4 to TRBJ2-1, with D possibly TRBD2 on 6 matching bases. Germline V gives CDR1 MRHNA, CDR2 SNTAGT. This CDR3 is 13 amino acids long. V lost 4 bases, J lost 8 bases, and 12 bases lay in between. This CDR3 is CASSARESDEQFF. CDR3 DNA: TGTGCCAGCAGTGCCCGGGAGTCCGATGAGCAGTTCTTC.

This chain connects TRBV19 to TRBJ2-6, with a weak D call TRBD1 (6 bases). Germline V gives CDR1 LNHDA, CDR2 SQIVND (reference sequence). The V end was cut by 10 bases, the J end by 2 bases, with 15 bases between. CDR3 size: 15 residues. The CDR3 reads CAIQGLIAGANVLTF. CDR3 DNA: TGTGCCATACAGGGTTTAATTGCTGGGGCCAACGTCCTGACTTTC.

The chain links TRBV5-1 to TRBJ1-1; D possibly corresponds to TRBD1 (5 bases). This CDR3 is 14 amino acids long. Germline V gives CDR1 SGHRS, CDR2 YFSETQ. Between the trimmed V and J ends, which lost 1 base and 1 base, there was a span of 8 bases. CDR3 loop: CASSLFGGNTEAFF. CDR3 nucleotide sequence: TGCGCCAGCAGCTTGTTCGGGGGGAACACTGAAGCTTTCTTT.

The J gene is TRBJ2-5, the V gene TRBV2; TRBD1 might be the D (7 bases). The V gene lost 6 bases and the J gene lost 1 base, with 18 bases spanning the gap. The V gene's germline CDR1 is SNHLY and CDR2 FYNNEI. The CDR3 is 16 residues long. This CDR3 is CASRMGQRVLQETQYF. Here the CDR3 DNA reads TGTGCCAGCAGAATGGGACAGCGGGTACTCCAAGAGACCCAGTACTTC. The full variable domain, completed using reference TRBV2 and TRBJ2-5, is EPEVTQTPSHQVTQMGQEVILRCVPISNHLYFYWYRQILGQKVEFLVSFYNNEISEKSEIFDDQFSVERPDGSNFTLKIRSTKLEDSAMYFCASRMGQRVLQETQYFGPGTRLLVL.

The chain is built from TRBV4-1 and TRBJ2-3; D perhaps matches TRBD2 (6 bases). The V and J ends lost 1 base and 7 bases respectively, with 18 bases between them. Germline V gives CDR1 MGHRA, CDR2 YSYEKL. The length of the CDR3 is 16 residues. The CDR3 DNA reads TGCGCCAGCAGCCAAGGGGGACTTGATGGTGCCTATACGCAGTATTTT. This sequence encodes CASSQGGLDGAYTQYF.

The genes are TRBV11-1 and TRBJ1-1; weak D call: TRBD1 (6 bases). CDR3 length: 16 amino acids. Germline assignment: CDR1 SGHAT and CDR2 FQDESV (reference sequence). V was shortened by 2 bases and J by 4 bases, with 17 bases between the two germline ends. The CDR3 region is CASSLPGAIRGTEAFF. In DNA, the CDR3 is TGTGCCAGCAGCTTACCAGGGGCTATCAGGGGCACTGAAGCTTTCTTT.

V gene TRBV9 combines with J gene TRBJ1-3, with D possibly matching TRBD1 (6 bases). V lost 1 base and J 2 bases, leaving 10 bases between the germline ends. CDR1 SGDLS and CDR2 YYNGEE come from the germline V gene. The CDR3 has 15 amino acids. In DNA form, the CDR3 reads TGTGCCAGCAGCGTAAGGGGGACGGCTGGAAACACCATATATTTT. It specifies CASSVRGTAGNTIYF.

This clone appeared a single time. The CDR3 region is CASSPGPGGTEAFF. The CDR3 bases are TGTGCCAGCAGCCCCGGCCCAGGGGGGACTGAAGCTTTCTTT. This chain joins TRBV11-2 and TRBJ1-1, with 7 bases aligning to TRBD1. CDR3 length: 14 residues. The J segment lost 5 bases and the V segment lost 5 bases, leaving 8 bases of the junction unmatched. Per germline, CDR1 SGHAT and CDR2 FQNNGV.

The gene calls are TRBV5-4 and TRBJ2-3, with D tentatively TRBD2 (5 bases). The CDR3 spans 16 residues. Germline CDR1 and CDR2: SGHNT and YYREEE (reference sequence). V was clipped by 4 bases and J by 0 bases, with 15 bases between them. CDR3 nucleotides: TGTGCCAGCAGCCCCGGCCAGCGGACTAGCACAGATACGCAGTATTTT. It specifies CASSPGQRTSTDTQYF.

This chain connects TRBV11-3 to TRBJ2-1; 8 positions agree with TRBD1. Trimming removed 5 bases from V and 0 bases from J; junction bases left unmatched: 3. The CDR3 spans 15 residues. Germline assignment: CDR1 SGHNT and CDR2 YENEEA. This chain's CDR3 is CASSPTGVSYNEQFF. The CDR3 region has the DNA TGTGCCAGCAGCCCGACAGGGGTCTCCTACAATGAGCAGTTCTTC.

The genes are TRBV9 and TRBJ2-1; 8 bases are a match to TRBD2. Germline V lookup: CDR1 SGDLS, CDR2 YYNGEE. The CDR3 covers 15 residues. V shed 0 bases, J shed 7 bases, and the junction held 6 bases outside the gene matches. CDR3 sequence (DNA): TGTGCCAGCAGCGTAGCTGGCGGGAGGAGTAATGAGCAGTTCTTC. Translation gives CASSVAGGRSNEQFF.

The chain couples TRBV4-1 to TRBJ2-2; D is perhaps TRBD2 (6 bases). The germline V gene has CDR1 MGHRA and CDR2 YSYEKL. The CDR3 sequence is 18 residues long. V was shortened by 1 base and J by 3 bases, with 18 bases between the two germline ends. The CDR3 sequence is CASSQGRWRGSDTGELFF. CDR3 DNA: TGCGCCAGCAGCCAAGGGAGATGGAGGGGATCGGACACCGGGGAGCTGTTTTTT.

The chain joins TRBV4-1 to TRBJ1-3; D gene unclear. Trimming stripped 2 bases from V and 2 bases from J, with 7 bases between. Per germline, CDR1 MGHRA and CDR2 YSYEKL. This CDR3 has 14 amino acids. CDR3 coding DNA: TGCGCCAGCAGCCAACGGGGAACTGGAAACACCATATATTTT. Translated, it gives CASSQRGTGNTIYF.

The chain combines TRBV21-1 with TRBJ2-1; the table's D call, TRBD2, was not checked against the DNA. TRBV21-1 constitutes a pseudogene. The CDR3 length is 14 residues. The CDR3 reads CASSKVPSYNEQFF. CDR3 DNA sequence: TGTGCCAGCAGCAAAGTCCCTAGCTACAATGAGCAGTTCTTC.

CDR3 protein: CASSIRTGRTSPLHF. The CDR3 nucleotides read TGTGCCAGCAGCATCCGGACAGGGAGGACTTCACCCCTCCACTTT. This sequence joins TRBV14 and TRBJ1-6; 8 bases are a match to TRBD1. Unmatched junction bases numbered 9, after V lost 5 bases and J lost 9 bases. This CDR3 is 15 amino acids long. Germline assignment: CDR1 SGHDN and CDR2 FVKESK. The whole variable domain, remainder taken from reference TRBV14 and TRBJ1-6, is EAGVTQFPSHSVIEKGQTVTLRCDPISGHDNLYWYRRVMGKEIKFLLHFVKESKQDESGMPNNRFLAERTGGTYSTLKVQPAELEDSGVYFCASSIRTGRTSPLHFGNGTRLTVT.

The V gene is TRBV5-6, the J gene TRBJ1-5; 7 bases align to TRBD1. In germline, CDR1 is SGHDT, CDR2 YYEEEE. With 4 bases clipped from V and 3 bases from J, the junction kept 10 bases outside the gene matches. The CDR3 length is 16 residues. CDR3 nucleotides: TGTGCCAGCAGCCGAAGACAGGGAAGAGTCAATCAGCCCCAGCATTTT. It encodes CASSRRQGRVNQPQHF.

The CDR3 DNA is TGTGCCAGCAGTGAAGGGAGGGGCAAGAACACTGAAGCTTTCTTT. This translates into CASSEGRGKNTEAFF. This rearrangement joins TRBV2 to TRBJ1-1; D may be TRBD1 (5 bases). Germline values: CDR1 SNHLY, CDR2 FYNNEI. Trimming shortened V by 1 base and J by 1 base, and 10 bases separated the two germline ends. The CDR3 extends over 15 amino acids.

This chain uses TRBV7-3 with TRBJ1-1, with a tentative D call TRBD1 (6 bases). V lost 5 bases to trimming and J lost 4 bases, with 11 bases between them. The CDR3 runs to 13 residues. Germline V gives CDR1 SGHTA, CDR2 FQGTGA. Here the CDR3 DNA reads TGTGCCAGCAGCGGCCAGGGGCTCACTGAAGCTTTCTTT. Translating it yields CASSGQGLTEAFF.

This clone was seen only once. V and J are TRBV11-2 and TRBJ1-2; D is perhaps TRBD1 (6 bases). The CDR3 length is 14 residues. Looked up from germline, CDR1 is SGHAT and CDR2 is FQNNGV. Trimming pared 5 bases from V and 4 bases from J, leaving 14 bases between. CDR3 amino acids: CASSRRQALYGYTF. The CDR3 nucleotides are TGTGCCAGCAGCCGAAGACAGGCTCTCTATGGCTACACCTTC.

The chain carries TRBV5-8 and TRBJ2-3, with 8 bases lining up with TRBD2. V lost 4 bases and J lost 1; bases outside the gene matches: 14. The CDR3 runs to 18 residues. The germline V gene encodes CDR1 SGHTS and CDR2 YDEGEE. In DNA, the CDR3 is TGTGCCAGCAGCCTTTCGCGTCGGGAACTAGCGGGCACAGATACGCAGTATTTT. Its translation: CASSLSRRELAGTDTQYF. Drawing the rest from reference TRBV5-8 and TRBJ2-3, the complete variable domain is EAGVTQSPTHLIKTRGQQATLRCSPISGHTSVYWYQQALGLGLQFLLWYDEGEERNRGNFPPRFSGRQFPNYSSELNVNALELEDSALYLCASSLSRRELAGTDTQYFGPGTRLTVL.